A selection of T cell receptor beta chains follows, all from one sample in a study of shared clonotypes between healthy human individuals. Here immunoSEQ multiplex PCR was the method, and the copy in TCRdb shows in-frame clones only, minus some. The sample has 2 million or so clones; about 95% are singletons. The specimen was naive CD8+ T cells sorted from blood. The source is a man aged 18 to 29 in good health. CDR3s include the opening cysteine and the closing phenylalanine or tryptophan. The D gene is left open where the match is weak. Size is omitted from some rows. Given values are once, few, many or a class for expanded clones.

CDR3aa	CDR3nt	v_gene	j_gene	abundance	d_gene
CASSGADPGAFF	TGCGCCAGCAGCGGCGCAGACCCCGGAGCTTTCTTT	TRBV5-1	TRBJ1-1	.	.
CASSLRTGAVETQYF	TGTGCCAGCAGCTTACGGACAGGGGCGGTGGAGACCCAGTACTTC	TRBV11-2	TRBJ2-5	.	TRBD1
CASSTRTEKFYRKLFF	TGTGCCAGCAGCACCAGGACCGAAAAATTCTACCGAAAACTGTTTTTT	TRBV11-3	TRBJ1-4	.	.
CASSPGVNTEAFF	TGCGCCAGCAGTCCAGGGGTGAACACTGAAGCTTTCTTT	TRBV5-1	TRBJ1-1	.	.
CASSSAGSGVNTEAFF	TGTGCCAGCAGCTCGGCAGGGTCCGGGGTGAACACTGAAGCTTTCTTT	TRBV7-9	TRBJ1-1	.	.
CAWSVVDSYEQYF	TGTGCCTGGAGTGTAGTAGACTCCTACGAGCAGTACTTC	TRBV30	TRBJ2-7	once	.
CASSYSIGGPGELFF	TGTGCCAGCAGTTACTCGATTGGGGGCCCCGGGGAGCTGTTTTTT	TRBV6-5	TRBJ2-2	once	.
CASSVGFRGPGTEAFF	TGCGCCAGCAGTGTTGGATTCAGGGGGCCTGGCACTGAAGCTTTCTTT	TRBV10-2	TRBJ1-1	.	TRBD1
CASSHVGGRNEQFF	TGCGCCAGCAGCCACGTGGGGGGGCGGAATGAGCAGTTCTTC	TRBV4-1	TRBJ2-1	once	.
CASSLWGGSYEQYF	TGTGCCAGCAGCTTGTGGGGAGGGAGCTACGAGCAGTACTTC	TRBV5-6	TRBJ2-7	.	TRBD2
CASSQDTGAYEQYF	TGCGCCAGCAGCCAAGATACAGGGGCCTACGAGCAGTACTTC	TRBV4-1	TRBJ2-7	.	TRBD1
CASSPVRGGSYEQYF	TGTGCCAGCAGCCCCGTCAGGGGCGGGTCCTACGAGCAGTACTTC	TRBV7-6	TRBJ2-7	.	.
CASSVGPENTEAFF	TGTGCCAGCAGTGTTGGGCCTGAGAACACTGAAGCTTTCTTT	TRBV2	TRBJ1-1	.	.
CASRGTGSSYEQYF	TGTGCCAGCAGAGGGACAGGGTCATCCTACGAGCAGTACTTC	TRBV6-1	TRBJ2-7	.	TRBD1
CASRTEDREGEKLFF	TGTGCCAGCAGGACCGAGGACAGGGAAGGAGAAAAACTGTTTTTT	TRBV28	TRBJ1-4	.	TRBD1
CASSEWGLAGDEQFF	TGTGCCAGCAGTGAATGGGGACTAGCGGGAGATGAGCAGTTCTTC	TRBV25-1	TRBJ2-1	.	TRBD2
CASSYGRGVYEQYF	TGTGCCAGCAGTTACGGGCGGGGGGTCTACGAGCAGTACTTC	TRBV6-5	TRBJ2-7	.	TRBD2
CSVSGTARSNTEAFF	TGCAGCGTTAGCGGGACAGCGAGAAGTAACACTGAAGCTTTCTTT	TRBV29-1	TRBJ1-1	once	TRBD1
CASSEAPDRSYEQYF	TGTGCCAGCAGTGAAGCGCCGGACAGATCTTACGAGCAGTACTTC	TRBV6-1	TRBJ2-7	.	.
CASSPLLGTYGYTF	TGTGCCAGCAGCCCTCTACTGGGCACCTATGGCTACACCTTC	TRBV14	TRBJ1-2	.	.
CASSIGIRGGYEQYF	TGTGCCAGTAGTATAGGAATCAGGGGGGGCTACGAGCAGTACTTC	TRBV19	TRBJ2-7	.	.
CACDQSGDGYTF	TGTGCCTGCGACCAGTCCGGAGATGGCTACACCTTC	TRBV30	TRBJ1-2	.	.
CSAWTQNTDTQYF	TGCAGCGCTTGGACCCAGAACACAGATACGCAGTATTTT	TRBV29-1	TRBJ2-3	.	.
CASSKTGGENTEAFF	TGCGCCAGCAGCAAAACAGGGGGCGAGAACACTGAAGCTTTCTTT	TRBV5-1	TRBJ1-1	.	TRBD1
CASSPGHASSGNTIYF	TGTGCCAGCAGCCCAGGACACGCGAGCTCTGGAAACACCATATATTTT	TRBV7-2	TRBJ1-3	.	.
CASSLRSIMNTEAFF	TGTGCCAGCAGCCTAAGATCTATTATGAACACTGAAGCTTTCTTT	TRBV11-2	TRBJ1-1	.	.
CASSLVGAGTGDTEAFF	TGTGCCAGCAGCTTAGTCGGGGCCGGGACAGGGGACACTGAAGCTTTCTTT	TRBV11-2	TRBJ1-1	once	TRBD1
CASSIGQGAILSTEAFF	TGTGCCAGCAGTATCGGACAGGGGGCTATTTTGAGCACTGAAGCTTTCTTT	TRBV2	TRBJ1-1	.	TRBD1
CASSQDDRRTDTQYF	TGCGCCAGCAGCCAAGATGACAGGCGCACAGATACGCAGTATTTT	TRBV4-3	TRBJ2-3	once	.
CAWSEDTTNTGELFF	TGTGCCTGGAGTGAGGACACGACGAACACCGGGGAGCTGTTTTTT	TRBV30	TRBJ2-2	.	.
CASSADGSAFEQFF	TGTGCCAGTAGCGCGGACGGCTCCGCGTTCGAGCAGTTCTTC	TRBV19	TRBJ2-1	few	.
CATLTSGNPDTQYF	TGTGCCACTCTCACTAGCGGGAACCCAGATACGCAGTATTTT	TRBV5-6	TRBJ2-3	.	TRBD2
CAWSVGQGNTDTQYF	TGTGCCTGGAGTGTAGGGCAGGGGAACACAGATACGCAGTATTTT	TRBV30	TRBJ2-3	.	.
CAISDEVSGGYEQYF	TGTGCCATCAGTGACGAAGTATCGGGCGGCTACGAGCAGTACTTC	TRBV10-3	TRBJ2-7	.	.
CASTMGTGGGYGYTF	TGCGCCAGCACCATGGGGACAGGAGGTGGCTATGGCTACACCTTC	TRBV5-1	TRBJ1-2	.	TRBD1
CASSRSDTGELFF	TGTGCCAGCAGTCGGTCGGACACCGGGGAGCTGTTTTTT	TRBV6-1	TRBJ2-2	.	.
CASSQDSGEGAYEQYF	TGCGCCAGCAGCCAAGATTCGGGGGAGGGGGCCTACGAGCAGTACTTC	TRBV4-3	TRBJ2-7	.	.
CASSLMVGQGLSNQPQHF	TGTGCCAGCAGCTTAATGGTTGGGCAGGGCCTTAGCAATCAGCCCCAGCATTTT	TRBV7-9	TRBJ1-5	.	.
CASSLQDSRINEQFF	TGTGCCAGCAGCTTACAGGACTCGAGAATAAATGAGCAGTTCTTC	TRBV7-9	TRBJ2-1	.	.
CASSQDRAYNEQFF	TGTGCCAGCAGTCAGGACAGGGCCTACAATGAGCAGTTCTTC	TRBV7-2	TRBJ2-1	.	TRBD1
CASSQRQGMNTEAFF	TGTGCCAGCAGCCAGCGACAGGGCATGAACACTGAAGCTTTCTTT	TRBV7-3	TRBJ1-1	.	TRBD1
CAWSRGITEAFF	TGTGCCTGGAGTCGTGGGATAACTGAAGCTTTCTTT	TRBV30	TRBJ1-1	.	.
CASSSTGRVSRANEQFF	TGTGCCAGCAGCTCAACAGGGAGGGTCTCGCGTGCCAATGAGCAGTTCTTC	TRBV11-2	TRBJ2-1	.	.
CASGEGEDEKLFF	TGTGCCAGCGGGGAGGGAGAGGATGAAAAACTGTTTTTT	TRBV5-4	TRBJ1-4	.	.
CASTHRDSYYEQYF	TGTGCCAGCACCCATCGGGACAGCTACTACGAGCAGTACTTC	TRBV28	TRBJ2-7	once	TRBD1
CAISLTSESTDTQYF	TGTGCCATCAGTCTGACTAGCGAGAGCACAGATACGCAGTATTTT	TRBV10-3	TRBJ2-3	.	TRBD2
CASSLELAVDEQFF	TGCGCCAGCAGCTTGGAACTAGCGGTCGATGAGCAGTTCTTC	TRBV5-1	TRBJ2-1	.	TRBD2
CASSAVGGPLKDGQPQHF	TGTGCCAGCAGCGCCGTCGGTGGGCCTTTAAAAGACGGTCAGCCCCAGCATTTT	TRBV7-9	TRBJ1-5	.	.
CASSYMVGSENTEAFF	TGTGCCAGCAGTTACATGGTGGGGTCGGAGAACACTGAAGCTTTCTTT	TRBV6-5	TRBJ1-1	.	.
CASNWGMNTEAFF	TGTGCCAGTAATTGGGGGATGAACACTGAAGCTTTCTTT	TRBV19	TRBJ1-1	.	.
CASSSLPWDEQYF	TGTGCCAGCAGTTCCCTCCCTTGGGACGAGCAGTACTTC	TRBV28	TRBJ2-7	.	.
CASSLEGNEQFF	TGTGCCAGCAGCTTAGAAGGCAATGAGCAGTTCTTC	TRBV7-9	TRBJ2-1	.	.
CASSQGAGIYEQYF	TGTGCCAGCAGCCAAGGCGCAGGGATTTACGAGCAGTACTTC	TRBV14	TRBJ2-7	.	.